This TCR beta chain was identified in a study of vaccination and CD4 T cells after COVID-19. Across the study: The convalescents, six males and four females, included two who were Hispanic.

Noted treatment: roughly ten-day PBMC culture with coronavirus spike peptide pools or control peptides (ViraFEST assay). The unexposed donor provided CD4+ T cells, which were taken before the COVID-19 pandemic (2011-2018). With the Oncomine TCR Beta short-read assay, DNA from cultured CD4+ T cells was sequenced. TCRdb reanalysed the PCR reads using MiXCR and keeps one entry per CDR3 protein. This table has 6,900 or so distinct CDR3 sequences, roughly two fifths appearing once. As for this clonotype: No antigen is known for it.

This CDR3 has 15 amino acids. Trimming took 6 bases from V and 7 from J; bases not matched to a gene: 10. The sample was CD4+ T cells from blood, cultured in vitro. The V gene is TRBV12-3 or TRBV12-4, the J gene TRBJ2-7; 12 nucleotides line up with TRBD1. The TCR was taken from a human donor in good health. This CDR3 is CASRMEGQGAGEQYF. CDR3 sequence (DNA): TGTGCCAGCAGAATGGAGGGACAGGGGGCGGGAGAGCAGTACTTC.